This TCR beta chain was observed in a study of T cell clusters in autoimmune cytopenias. Study overall: A median of about 54,000 TRB reads per sample yielded a median approximately 2,400 distinct clonotypes. Study-wide points: Healthy donors had about 3-fold more exclusive TRB clusters than active autoimmune hepatitis patients. A dominant lymphoma-associated repertoire apparently masked the cluster-lack signature in secondary cytopenia versus chronic lymphocytic leukemia. The T cell clusters were defined only in silico, without experimental functional validation.

TRB was amplified by touch-down multiplex PCR, primer pools A and B combined. TCRdb reprocessed the multiplex PCR reads, with one entry per CDR3 protein and no DNA. Its clone listing holds 8,000 to 9,500 distinct CDR3 sequences. Some 38,000 genome equivalents of blood DNA were amplified for TRB. As concerns this clonotype: Its antigen remains unidentified.

CDR1 is SGHNT, CDR2 YENEEA, per germline. CDR3 length: 15 residues. The specimen was peripheral blood. This receptor was obtained from a human donor with an autoimmune cytopenia or autoimmune hepatitis (not recorded which). The chain has TRBV11-3 and TRBJ2-3. This CDR3 reads CASSLGGLLGDTQYF.